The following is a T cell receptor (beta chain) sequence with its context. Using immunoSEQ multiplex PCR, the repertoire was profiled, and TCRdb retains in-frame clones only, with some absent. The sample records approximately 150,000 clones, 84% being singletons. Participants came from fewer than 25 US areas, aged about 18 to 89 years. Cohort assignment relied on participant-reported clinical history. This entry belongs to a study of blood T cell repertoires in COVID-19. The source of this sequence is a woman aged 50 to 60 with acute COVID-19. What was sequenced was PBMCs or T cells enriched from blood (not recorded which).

CDR3: CASSRESLAATYNEQFF. The DNA for the CDR3 is TGTGCCAGCAGCAGAGAATCTCTAGCGGCGACCTACAATGAGCAGTTCTTC. This sequence joins TRBV7-9 and TRBJ2-1, with TRBD2 identical over 7 bases. Per germline, CDR1 SEHNR and CDR2 FQNEAQ (reference sequence). Losses at the gene ends were 5 bases for V and 2 bases for J; bases not matched to a gene: 12. CDR3 length: 17 residues.